Listed here are 8 T cell receptor beta chains from one sample, sequenced in a study of shared clonotypes between healthy human individuals. TCRdb keeps only in-frame clones here, not all; method: immunoSEQ multiplex PCR. The table has some 1,400,000 clones, around 97% seen once. Input material: naive CD4+ T cells sorted from blood. Subset here: CD45RA+ positively selected. The receptors come from a man aged 25-40 years in good health.

The chain couples TRBV4-2 to TRBJ2-3; weak D call: TRBD2 (6 bases). There are 14 residues in the CDR3. Trimming took 4 bases from V and 2 from J, leaving 10 bases between them. Per the germline V gene, CDR1 is LGHNA and CDR2 is YNFKEQ. For the CDR3, the DNA is TGTGCCAGCAGCCCCGGGACTTACACAGATACGCAGTATTTT. Its protein product is CASSPGTYTDTQYF.

The J gene is TRBJ1-5, the V gene TRBV7-2; 7 positions match TRBD1. The CDR3 contains 13 residues. Trimming at V came to 10 bases and at J to 1 base, leaving 4 bases not matched to a gene. Germline V gives CDR1 SGHTA, CDR2 FQGNSA. The CDR3 loop is CATQTGSNQPQHF. CDR3 nucleotide sequence: TGTGCCACCCAGACAGGGAGCAATCAGCCCCAGCATTTT.

The chain is built from TRBV11-3 and TRBJ2-1; the D call may be TRBD1 or TRBD2 (5 bases each). The CDR3 covers 13 residues. V dropped 3 bases and J dropped 9 bases, with 12 bases sitting between them. Germline assignment: CDR1 SGHNT and CDR2 YENEEA. CDR3 region: CASSLFRESEQFF. The CDR3, as DNA: TGTGCCAGCAGCTTGTTCAGGGAGAGTGAGCAGTTCTTC.

The chain has TRBV19 and TRBJ1-5; D is unclear. This CDR3 has 14 residues. V gave up 2 bases and J gave up 6 bases, with 11 bases separating them. Germline CDR1 LNHDA, CDR2 SQIVND (reference sequence). CDR3: CASSISGFGQPQHF. CDR3 sequence (DNA): TGTGCCAGTAGTATAAGTGGATTCGGTCAGCCCCAGCATTTT.

Here the CDR3 DNA reads TGTGCCAGCAGCAAAGCGGGACTTTGCTCTGGGGCCAACGTCCTGACTTTC. Encoded protein: CASSKAGLCSGANVLTF. The chain carries TRBV21-1 and TRBJ2-6; TRBD2 is the table's D call, not checked against the DNA. TRBV21-1 is a documented pseudogene. The CDR3 totals 17 residues.

This rearrangement joins TRBV28 to TRBJ2-2, with TRBD2 identical over 13 bases. V shed 1 base and J 4 bases; nucleotides not matched to a gene: 12. Germline CDR1 is MDHEN and CDR2 is SYDVKM. The CDR3 length is 20 residues. This CDR3 is CASSLSTSGGAVFGTGELFF. The CDR3 DNA is TGTGCCAGCAGTTTATCCACTAGCGGGGGGGCGGTTTTCGGCACCGGGGAGCTGTTTTTT.

This chain links TRBV9 with TRBJ2-2; no clear D gene. Germline assignment: CDR1 SGDLS and CDR2 YYNGEE. This CDR3 is built from 15 residues. Trimming removed 0 bases from V and 6 bases from J, with 12 bases in between. CDR3 coding DNA: TGTGCCAGCAGCGTAGAAGCTAGGGAAGCCGGGGAGCTGTTTTTT. This translates into CASSVEAREAGELFF.

The chain has TRBV6-1 and TRBJ1-1; no clear D gene. CDR1 and CDR2 (germline): MNHNS, SASEGT. V dropped 6 bases and J dropped 1 base, with 12 bases sitting between them. This CDR3 region has 14 residues. This CDR3 is CASSIVTANTEAFF. CDR3 in DNA: TGTGCCAGCAGCATTGTTACAGCGAACACTGAAGCTTTCTTT.